This T cell receptor beta chain was retrieved from a study of spatial heterogeneity in lung cancer. Broader study findings: TCRs found ubiquitously expanded in tumor appeared in blood more at resection than at follow-up.

Time point reported: sample taken at primary tumor resection. No cell sorting; template was whole RNA from tumor, lung tissue or PBMC. TCRdb called the 5' RACE reads again in MiXCR, with one record for every CDR3 protein. Among 40,000 to 50,000 distinct CDR3 sequences listed, 6.5% to 8% were seen once. Per germline, CDR1 LGHDT and CDR2 YNNKEL (reference sequence). CDR3 length equals 18 residues. The J segment lost 9 bases and the V segment lost 4 bases, leaving 17 bases of the junction unmatched. This clonotype was seen many times. Its antigen remains unidentified. The sequencing used PBMCs, collected at surgery. The TCR originated in a female donor with early-stage non-small cell lung cancer. This chain links TRBV3-1 with TRBJ2-1; 11 positions match TRBD2. This chain's CDR3 is CASSLLTSGGGGPPEQFF. CDR3 in DNA: TGTGCCAGCAGCCTTCTCACTAGCGGGGGCGGGGGCCCTCCTGAGCAGTTCTTC.